A selection of T cell receptor beta chains follows, all from one sample in a study of T-cell reconstitution after alpha-beta-depleted transplantation in children. TCRdb reprocessed the PCR reads with MiXCR, giving one entry per CDR3 protein. This table holds roughly 100,000 distinct CDR3 sequences, approximately 8% found once. The material sequenced was PBMCs, taken before TCRalphabeta/CD19-depleted stem cell transplant. Every receptor here comes from a boy between 2 and 10 years old with acute lymphoblastic leukemia, due to receive a stem cell transplant. CDR3s include the opening cysteine and the closing phenylalanine or tryptophan. The D gene is left open where the match is weak. Rows may omit the clone size; those that give it use once, few, many or a size class.

d_call | j_call | v_call | clone_size | cdr3_nt | cdr3_aa
TRBD2 | TRBJ2-5 | TRBV7-9 | many | TGTGCCGGGGGGACTAGCGGGGTCCAAGAGACCCAGTACTTC | CAGGTSGVQETQYF
- | TRBJ2-5 | TRBV5-5 | few | TGTGCCAGCAGCTTTAAGGGGGGGGAGACCCAGTACTTC | CASSFKGGETQYF
- | TRBJ2-2 | TRBV6-5 | many | TGTGCCAGCAGGAGGGTACACACCGGGGAGCTGTTTTTT | CASRRVHTGELFF
- | TRBJ2-5 | TRBV7-3 | few | TGTGCCAGCAGCTTAATGCAGGAAGAGACCCAGTACTTC | CASSLMQEETQYF
TRBD2 | TRBJ2-1 | TRBV20-1 | - | TGCAGTGCTAGAGATGAGGCCTGGCGCGGGGGGGCACACAATGAGCAGTTCTTC | CSARDEAWRGGAHNEQFF
TRBD1 | TRBJ1-1 | TRBV15 | many | TGTGCCACCCTCAGGGGGTCGGACGCTTTCTTT | CATLRGSDAFF
TRBD2 | TRBJ2-4 | TRBV6-1 | many | TGTGCCAGCAGAACAGGACTAGACTGGGACATTCAGTACTTC | CASRTGLDWDIQYF
TRBD1 | TRBJ1-1 | TRBV5-1 | many | TGCGCCAGCAGCTTGGCCGACAGGGGGCTGTTGAACACTGAAGCTTTCTTT | CASSLADRGLLNTEAFF
- | TRBJ1-4 | TRBV4-3 | - | TGCGCCAGCAGCCAAGAAACCCGGAACTATGAAAAACTGTTTTTT | CASSQETRNYEKLFF
- | TRBJ2-1 | TRBV29-1 | many | TGCAGCGTTGTGCCTGAGCAGTTCTTC | CSVVPEQFF
- | TRBJ2-5 | TRBV5-4 | - | TGTGCCAGCAGCTCCGCCCAGGGGGGACTAGAAGAGACCCAGTACTTC | CASSSAQGGLEETQYF
- | TRBJ1-2 | TRBV2 | - | TGTGCCAGCAGTGACAGGCTTAACTATGGCTACACCTTC | CASSDRLNYGYTF
TRBD2 | TRBJ2-5 | TRBV5-8 | many | TGTGCCAGCAACGGGAGGAATTCACAAGAGACCCAGTACTTC | CASNGRNSQETQYF
- | TRBJ1-2 | TRBV3-1 | many | TGTGCCAGCAGCCATCAAAGGGGCGGCTATGGCTACACCTTC | CASSHQRGGYGYTF
TRBD1 | TRBJ2-5 | TRBV5-4 | many | TGTGCCAGCAGCTCGACAGGGCTTCAAGAGACCCAGTACTTC | CASSSTGLQETQYF